This entry describes one T cell receptor (beta chain). Antigen: not known. Alpha and beta libraries were amplified separately from the second PCR onward. CD8 T cells were positively selected from what remained after CD4 positive selection. This specimen belongs to a study of naive and memory T cell subsets. Findings and caveats of the study: Diversity fell and Gini index rose from naive through CM, EM, EMRA.

V lost 5 bases and J lost 0; bases outside the gene matches: 4. The CDR3 is 16 amino acids. The beta constant-region primer was an equimolar mix of two oligonucleotides covering TRBC1 and TRBC2. Ligated cDNA was amplified by four rounds of PCR with nested alpha and beta constant-region primers and SP2. An oligonucleotide with the SP2 primer and a 12-nucleotide UMI was ligated to the cDNA 3' end. MiXCR, applied by TCRdb to the UMI-ligation and nested PCR reads, yields one record per CDR3 protein. The sample yields 100,000 to 150,000 distinct CDR3 sequences, approximately 37% seen once. Sequencing used central memory CD4+ T cells from blood. This TCR was sampled from a human donor in good health. The rearrangement uses TRBV12-3 or TRBV12-4 and TRBJ2-4; 10 bases are shared with TRBD2. CDR3 sequence: CASSPGLARAKNIQYF. The CDR3 DNA is TGTGCCAGCAGTCCGGGACTAGCGCGAGCCAAAAACATTCAGTACTTC.